A single sample is the source of the 7 T cell receptor beta chains below, sequenced in a study of blood T cell repertoires in COVID-19. The data were produced by immunoSEQ multiplex PCR, yet TCRdb's version contains in-frame clones alone and is incomplete. Among about 73,000 clones listed, approximately 82% were seen once. The sample consisted of peripheral blood. These receptors came from a man aged 50 to 60 with active COVID-19.

The CDR3 reads CASSAGRLAGGTVVNEQFF. For the CDR3, the DNA is TGTGCCAGCAGCGCAGGGCGGCTAGCGGGGGGCACTGTCGTCAATGAGCAGTTCTTC. The chain has TRBV5-8 and TRBJ2-1, with 11 bases fitting TRBD2. Per the germline V gene, CDR1 is SGHTS and CDR2 is YDEGEE. CDR3 size: 19 residues. Trimming cost V 4 bases and J 6 bases; bases outside gene matches: 18.

This clone was found once. The chain carries TRBV5-8 and TRBJ2-1; 8 positions match TRBD2. This CDR3 has 15 amino acids. The V gene's germline CDR1 is SGHTS and CDR2 YDEGEE. The V gene end was trimmed by 4 bases and the J gene end by 10 bases; junction bases not matched to a gene: 13. This CDR3 is CASSLKAGDKREQFF. CDR3 coding DNA: TGTGCCAGCAGCCTAAAAGCGGGAGATAAACGAGAGCAGTTCTTC.

The rearrangement uses TRBV5-6 and TRBJ2-3, with TRBD2 matching 8 bases. V trimming: 5 bases; J trimming: 5 bases; junction bases outside the gene matches: 4. The CDR3 spans 13 residues. In germline, CDR1 is SGHDT, CDR2 YYEEEE. CDR3 sequence: CASSRAGGDTQYF. DNA of the CDR3: TGTGCCAGCAGTCGGGCGGGGGGAGATACGCAGTATTTT.

The V and J genes are TRBV2 and TRBJ2-3; D possibly corresponds to TRBD1 (6 bases). Trimming cost V 3 bases and J 1 base, with 8 bases left between them. The CDR3 is 14 residues long. Germline V gives CDR1 SNHLY, CDR2 FYNNEI. CDR3 sequence: CASSDNRGTDTQYF. As DNA, the CDR3 is TGTGCCAGCAGTGATAACAGGGGCACAGATACGCAGTATTTT. Variable domain in full (rest from reference TRBV2 and TRBJ2-3): EPEVTQTPSHQVTQMGQEVILRCVPISNHLYFYWYRQILGQKVEFLVSFYNNEISEKSEIFDDQFSVERPDGSNFTLKIRSTKLEDSAMYFCASSDNRGTDTQYFGPGTRLTVL.

The chain joins TRBV7-6 to TRBJ1-2; D perhaps matches TRBD1 (6 bases). With 1 base removed from V and 6 bases from J, the gap between germline ends came to 18 bases. CDR3 length: 16 residues. Germline-derived CDR1 and CDR2 are SGHVS and FNYEAQ. CDR3 nucleotide sequence: TGTGCCAGCAGCTTAGTGACCGGGACACCTAAGGATGGCTACACCTTC. Amino acid sequence: CASSLVTGTPKDGYTF.

CDR3 nucleotide sequence: TGTGCCAGCAGTTACTCGAAGGCTAGCGGGAGGGCCGGGGAGCTGTTTTTT. Translated: CASSYSKASGRAGELFF. The chain uses TRBV6-2 or TRBV6-3 and TRBJ2-2; 12 bases fit TRBD2. From germline, CDR1 is MNHEY and CDR2 SVGEGT. The CDR3 is 17 residues long. Trimming took 0 bases from V and 6 from J; bases not matched to a gene: 5.

The chain recombines TRBV5-1 with TRBJ1-1, with 8 positions matching TRBD1. Germline loops: CDR1 SGHRS, CDR2 YFSETQ. The CDR3 sequence is 15 residues long. The ends lost 2 bases at V and 6 bases at J; junction bases unmatched: 9. In DNA form, the CDR3 reads TGCGCCAGCAGCTTTGAAATCGACAGGGGCTCTGAAGCTTTCTTT. It specifies CASSFEIDRGSEAFF.